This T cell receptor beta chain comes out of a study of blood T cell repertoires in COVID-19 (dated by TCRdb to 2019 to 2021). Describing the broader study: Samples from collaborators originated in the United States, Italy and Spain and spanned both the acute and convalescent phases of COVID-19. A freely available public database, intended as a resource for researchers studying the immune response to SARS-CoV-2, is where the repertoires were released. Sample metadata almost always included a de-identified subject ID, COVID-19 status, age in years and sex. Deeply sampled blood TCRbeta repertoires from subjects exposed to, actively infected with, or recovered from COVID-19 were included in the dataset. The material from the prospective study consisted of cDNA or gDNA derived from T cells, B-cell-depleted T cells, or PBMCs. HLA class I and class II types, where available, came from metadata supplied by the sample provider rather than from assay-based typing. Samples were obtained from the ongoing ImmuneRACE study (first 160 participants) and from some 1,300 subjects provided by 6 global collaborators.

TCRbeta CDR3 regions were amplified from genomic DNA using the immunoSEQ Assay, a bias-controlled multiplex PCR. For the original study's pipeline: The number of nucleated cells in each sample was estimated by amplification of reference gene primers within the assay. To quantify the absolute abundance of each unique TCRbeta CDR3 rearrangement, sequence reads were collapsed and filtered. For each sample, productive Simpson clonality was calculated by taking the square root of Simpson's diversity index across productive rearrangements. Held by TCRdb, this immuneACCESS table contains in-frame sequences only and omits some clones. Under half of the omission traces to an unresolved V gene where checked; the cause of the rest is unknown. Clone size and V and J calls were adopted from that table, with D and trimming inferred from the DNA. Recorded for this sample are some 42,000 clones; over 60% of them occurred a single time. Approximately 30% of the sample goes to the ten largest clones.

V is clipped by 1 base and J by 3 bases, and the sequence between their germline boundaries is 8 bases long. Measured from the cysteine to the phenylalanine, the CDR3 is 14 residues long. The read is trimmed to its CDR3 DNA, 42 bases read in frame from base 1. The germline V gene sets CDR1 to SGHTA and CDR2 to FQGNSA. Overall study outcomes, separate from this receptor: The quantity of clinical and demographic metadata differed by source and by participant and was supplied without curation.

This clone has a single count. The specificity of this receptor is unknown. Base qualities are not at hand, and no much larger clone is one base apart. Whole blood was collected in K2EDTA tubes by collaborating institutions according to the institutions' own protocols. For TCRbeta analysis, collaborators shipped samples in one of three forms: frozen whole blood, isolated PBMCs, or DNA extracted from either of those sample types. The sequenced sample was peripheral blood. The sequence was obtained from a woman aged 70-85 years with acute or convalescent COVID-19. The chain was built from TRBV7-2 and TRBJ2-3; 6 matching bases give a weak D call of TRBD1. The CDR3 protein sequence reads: CASSLGGRTDTQYF. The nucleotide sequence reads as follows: TGTGCCAGCAGCTTAGGGGGGCGTACAGATACGCAGTATTTT.